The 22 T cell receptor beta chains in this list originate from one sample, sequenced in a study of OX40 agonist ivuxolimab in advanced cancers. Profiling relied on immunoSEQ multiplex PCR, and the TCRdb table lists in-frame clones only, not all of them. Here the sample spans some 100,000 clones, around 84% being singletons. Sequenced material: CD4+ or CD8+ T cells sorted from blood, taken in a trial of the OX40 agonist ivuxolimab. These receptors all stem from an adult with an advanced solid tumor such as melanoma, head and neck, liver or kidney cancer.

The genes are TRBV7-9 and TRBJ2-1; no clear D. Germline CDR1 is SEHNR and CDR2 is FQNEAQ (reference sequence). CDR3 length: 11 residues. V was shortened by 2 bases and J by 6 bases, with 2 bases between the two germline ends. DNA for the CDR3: TGTGCCAGCAGCTTACCCAATGAGCAGTTCTTC. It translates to CASSLPNEQFF.

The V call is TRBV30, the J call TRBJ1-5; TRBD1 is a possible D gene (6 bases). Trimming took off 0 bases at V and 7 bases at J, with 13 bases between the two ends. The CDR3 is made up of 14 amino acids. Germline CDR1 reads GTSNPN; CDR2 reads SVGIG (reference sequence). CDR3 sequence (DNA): TGTGCCTGGAGTGTACTTACAGGGTCCCAGCCCCAGCATTTT. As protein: CAWSVLTGSQPQHF.

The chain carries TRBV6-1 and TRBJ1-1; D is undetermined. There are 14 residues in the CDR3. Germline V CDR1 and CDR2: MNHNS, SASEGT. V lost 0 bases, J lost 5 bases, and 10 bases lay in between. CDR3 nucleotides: TGTGCCAGCAGTGAAGCTGACCCCGGGACTGAAGCTTTCTTT. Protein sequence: CASSEADPGTEAFF.

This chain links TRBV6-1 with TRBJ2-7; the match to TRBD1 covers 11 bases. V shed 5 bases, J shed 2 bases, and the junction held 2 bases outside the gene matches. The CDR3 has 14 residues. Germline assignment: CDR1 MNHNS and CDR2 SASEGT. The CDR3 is CASSSGQGAYEQYF. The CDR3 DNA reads TGTGCCAGCAGTTCGGGACAGGGGGCCTACGAGCAGTACTTC.

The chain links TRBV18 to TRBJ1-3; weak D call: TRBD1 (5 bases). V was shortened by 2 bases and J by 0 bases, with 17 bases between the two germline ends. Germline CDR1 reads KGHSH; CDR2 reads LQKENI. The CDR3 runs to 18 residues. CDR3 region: CASSPIYSVTASGNTIYF. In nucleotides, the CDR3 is TGTGCCAGCTCACCAATATATTCCGTGACAGCCTCTGGAAACACCATATATTTT.

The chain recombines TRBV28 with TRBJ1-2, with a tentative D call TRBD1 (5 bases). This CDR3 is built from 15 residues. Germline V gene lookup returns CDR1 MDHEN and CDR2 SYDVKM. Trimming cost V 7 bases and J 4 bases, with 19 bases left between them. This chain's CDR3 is CASTTDGASGYGYTF. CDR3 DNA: TGTGCCAGCACTACAGATGGGGCGAGCGGCTATGGCTACACCTTC.

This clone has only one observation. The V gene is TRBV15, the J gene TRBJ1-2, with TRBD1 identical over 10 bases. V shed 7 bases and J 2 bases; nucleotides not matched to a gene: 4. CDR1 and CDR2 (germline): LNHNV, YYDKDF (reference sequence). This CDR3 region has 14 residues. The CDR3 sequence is CATKPGQGNYGYTF. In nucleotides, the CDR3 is TGTGCCACCAAGCCGGGACAGGGGAACTATGGCTACACCTTC.

The CDR3 protein is CASSQDGRGVLQETQYF. Here the CDR3 DNA reads TGCGCCAGCAGCCAAGATGGGAGGGGGGTGCTTCAAGAGACCCAGTACTTC. V is TRBV4-3 and J is TRBJ2-5, with a possible D match to TRBD2 (7 bases). The CDR3 has 17 residues. In germline, CDR1 is LGHNA, CDR2 YSLEER. Trimming cost V 0 bases and J 2 bases, with 16 bases left between them.

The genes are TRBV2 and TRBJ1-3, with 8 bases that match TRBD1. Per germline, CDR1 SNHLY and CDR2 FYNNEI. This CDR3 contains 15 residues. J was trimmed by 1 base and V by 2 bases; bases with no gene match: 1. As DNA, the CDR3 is TGTGCCAGCAGTGAAAGGACAGGGTCTGGAAACACCATATATTTT. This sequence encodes CASSERTGSGNTIYF.

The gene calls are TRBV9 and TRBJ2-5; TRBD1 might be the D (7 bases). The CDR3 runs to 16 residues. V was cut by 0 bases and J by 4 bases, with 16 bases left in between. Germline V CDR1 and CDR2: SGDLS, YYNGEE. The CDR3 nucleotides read TGTGCCAGCAGCGTAGCGGTTGGAGGGGGCGGAGAGACCCAGTACTTC. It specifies CASSVAVGGGGETQYF.

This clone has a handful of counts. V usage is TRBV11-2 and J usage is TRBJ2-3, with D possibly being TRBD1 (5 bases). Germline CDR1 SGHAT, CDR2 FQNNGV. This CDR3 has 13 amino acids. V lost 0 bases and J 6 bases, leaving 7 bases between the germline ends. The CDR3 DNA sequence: TGTGCCAGCAGCTTAGAATCAGGGGATACGCAGTATTTT. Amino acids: CASSLESGDTQYF. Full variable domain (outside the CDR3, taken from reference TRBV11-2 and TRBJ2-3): EAGVAQSPRYKIIEKRQSVAFWCNPISGHATLYWYQQILGQGPKLLIQFQNNGVVDDSQLPKDRFSAERLKGVDSTLKIQPAKLEDSAVYLCASSLESGDTQYFGPGTRLTVL.

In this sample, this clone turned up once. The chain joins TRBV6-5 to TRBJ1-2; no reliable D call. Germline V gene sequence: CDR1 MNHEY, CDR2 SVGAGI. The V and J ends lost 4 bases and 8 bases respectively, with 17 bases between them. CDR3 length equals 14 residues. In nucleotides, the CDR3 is TGTGCCAGCAGTTCATTCGACAATATCGGGGGCTACACCTTC. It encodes CASSSFDNIGGYTF.

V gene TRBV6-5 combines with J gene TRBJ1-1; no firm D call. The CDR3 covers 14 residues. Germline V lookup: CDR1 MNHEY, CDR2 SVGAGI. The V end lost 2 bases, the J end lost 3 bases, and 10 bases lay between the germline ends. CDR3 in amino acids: CASSYRGPDTEAFF. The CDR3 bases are TGTGCCAGCAGTTACCGGGGTCCGGACACTGAAGCTTTCTTT.

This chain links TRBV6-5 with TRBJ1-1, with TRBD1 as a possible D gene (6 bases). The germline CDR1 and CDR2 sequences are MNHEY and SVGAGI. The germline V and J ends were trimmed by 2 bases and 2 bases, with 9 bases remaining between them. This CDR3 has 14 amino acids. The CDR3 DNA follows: TGTGCCAGCAGTTACGAACAGGGAAACACTGAAGCTTTCTTT. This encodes CASSYEQGNTEAFF.

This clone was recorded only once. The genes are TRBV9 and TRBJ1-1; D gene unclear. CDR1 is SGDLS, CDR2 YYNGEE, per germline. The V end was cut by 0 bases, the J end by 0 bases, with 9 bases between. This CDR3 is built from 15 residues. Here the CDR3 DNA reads TGTGCCAGCAGCGTAGCCCCCAGCATGAACACTGAAGCTTTCTTT. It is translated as CASSVAPSMNTEAFF.

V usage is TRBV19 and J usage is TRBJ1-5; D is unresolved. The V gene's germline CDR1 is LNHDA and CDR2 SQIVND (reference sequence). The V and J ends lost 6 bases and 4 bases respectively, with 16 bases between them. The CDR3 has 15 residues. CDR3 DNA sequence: TGTGCCAGTAGCCCCATGCGAGAAGTAAATCAGCCCCAGCATTTT. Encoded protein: CASSPMREVNQPQHF.

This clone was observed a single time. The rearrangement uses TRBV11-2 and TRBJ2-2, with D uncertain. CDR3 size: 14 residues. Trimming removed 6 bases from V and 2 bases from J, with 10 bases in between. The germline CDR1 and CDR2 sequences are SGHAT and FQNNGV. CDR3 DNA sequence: TGTGCCAGCAGGACGATGGGCAACACCGGGGAGCTGTTTTTT. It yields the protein CASRTMGNTGELFF.

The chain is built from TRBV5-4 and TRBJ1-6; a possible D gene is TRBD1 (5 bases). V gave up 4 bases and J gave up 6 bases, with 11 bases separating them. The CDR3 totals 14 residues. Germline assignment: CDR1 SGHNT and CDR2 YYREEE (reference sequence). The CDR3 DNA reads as TGTGCCAGCAGCCCGGGACGGACTAATTCACCCCTCCACTTT. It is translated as CASSPGRTNSPLHF.

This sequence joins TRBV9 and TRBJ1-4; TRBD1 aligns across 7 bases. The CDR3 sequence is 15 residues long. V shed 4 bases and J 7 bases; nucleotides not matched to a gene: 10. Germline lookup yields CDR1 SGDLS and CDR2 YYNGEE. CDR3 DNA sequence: TGTGCCAGCAGCTCAACGGGACAGAAGAGTGAAAAACTGTTTTTT. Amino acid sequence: CASSSTGQKSEKLFF.

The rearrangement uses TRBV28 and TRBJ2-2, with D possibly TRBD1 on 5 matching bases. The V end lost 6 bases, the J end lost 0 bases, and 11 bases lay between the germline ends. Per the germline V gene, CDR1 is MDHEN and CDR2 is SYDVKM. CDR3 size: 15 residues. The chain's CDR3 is CASSSAQANTGELFF. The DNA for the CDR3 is TGTGCCAGCAGCTCCGCACAGGCGAACACCGGGGAGCTGTTTTTT.

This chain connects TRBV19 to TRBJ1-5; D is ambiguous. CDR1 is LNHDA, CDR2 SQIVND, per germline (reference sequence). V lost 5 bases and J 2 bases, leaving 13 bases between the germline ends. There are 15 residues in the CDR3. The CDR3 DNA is TGTGCCAGTAGTCGTGGGGAATGGGGCAATCAGCCCCAGCATTTT. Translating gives CASSRGEWGNQPQHF.

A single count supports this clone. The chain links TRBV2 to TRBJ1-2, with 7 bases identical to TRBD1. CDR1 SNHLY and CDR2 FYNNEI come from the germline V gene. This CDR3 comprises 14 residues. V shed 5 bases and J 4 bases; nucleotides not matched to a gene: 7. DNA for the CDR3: TGTGCCAGCAGTTTCCAGGGGGTTAGCTATGGCTACACCTTC. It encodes CASSFQGVSYGYTF. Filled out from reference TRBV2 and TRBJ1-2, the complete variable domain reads EPEVTQTPSHQVTQMGQEVILRCVPISNHLYFYWYRQILGQKVEFLVSFYNNEISEKSEIFDDQFSVERPDGSNFTLKIRSTKLEDSAMYFCASSFQGVSYGYTFGSGTRLTVV.